Listed here are 21 T cell receptor beta chains from one sample, sequenced in a study of blood T cell repertoires in COVID-19. Data came from immunoSEQ multiplex PCR; TCRdb stores just in-frame clones and leaves some out. The sample contains more than 130,000 clones, around 80% of which appear only once. Sequencing was carried out using peripheral blood. The receptors originated from a human donor in a cohort sampled during active COVID-19.

The CDR3 DNA is TGCGCCAGCAGCTTGGTTTCTGGGACTAGCGGGGTTAACAATGAGCAGTTCTTC. Protein: CASSLVSGTSGVNNEQFF. The chain is built from TRBV5-1 and TRBJ2-1; 13 nucleotides line up with TRBD2. Germline V gives CDR1 SGHRS, CDR2 YFSETQ. V dropped 0 bases and J dropped 5; count of bases not matched to a gene: 8. The CDR3 length is 18 residues.

The count of this clone is one. The rearrangement links TRBV2 to TRBJ1-4, with TRBD1 matching over 7 bases. Per germline, CDR1 SNHLY and CDR2 FYNNEI. This CDR3 is built from 14 residues. The junction had 5 bases not matched to a gene; V was cut back by 5 bases and J by 5 bases. Here the CDR3 DNA reads TGTGCCAGCAGTAGACAGGGTGAGAATGAAAAACTGTTTTTT. Amino acid sequence: CASSRQGENEKLFF.

This clone was found a few times. The chain joins TRBV5-1 to TRBJ1-1, with no clear D. The ends were cut back, 4 bases at V and 3 bases at J, with 19 bases in the middle. CDR1 is SGHRS and CDR2 is YFSETQ in the germline V gene. This CDR3 contains 16 residues. CDR3 sequence: CASSLRTHFGDTEAFF. For the CDR3, the DNA is TGCGCCAGCAGCCTCCGCACCCACTTCGGGGACACTGAAGCTTTCTTT.

The rearrangement links TRBV15 to TRBJ1-1, with 11 bases aligning to TRBD1. The V gene's germline CDR1 is LNHNV and CDR2 YYDKDF (reference sequence). This CDR3 has 16 residues. After removal of 0 bases from V and 5 bases from J, the junction contained 5 bases not matched to a gene. The CDR3 coding sequence is TGTGCCACCAGCAGAGATATGGACAGGGGGCGGACTGAAGCTTTCTTT. Translated: CATSRDMDRGRTEAFF.

The chain carries TRBV6-5 and TRBJ1-3, with 8 bases matching TRBD1. This CDR3 has 15 amino acids. V dropped 6 bases and J dropped 0; count of bases not matched to a gene: 4. CDR1 and CDR2 from the germline V gene are MNHEY and SVGAGI. In DNA, the CDR3 is TGTGCCAGCAGGGGACAGGAATTCTCTGGAAACACCATATATTTT. Protein product: CASRGQEFSGNTIYF.

This clone was detected once. This rearrangement joins TRBV6-2 or TRBV6-3 to TRBJ1-6, with unresolved D. This CDR3 contains 13 residues. Germline assignment: CDR1 MNHEY and CDR2 SVGEGT. Trimming pared 2 bases from V and 6 bases from J, leaving 5 bases between. CDR3 sequence: CASSYVGNSPLHF. For the CDR3, the DNA is TGTGCCAGCAGTTACGTCGGTAATTCACCCCTCCACTTT.

The chain recombines TRBV2 with TRBJ1-3; the D is unclear. Trimming pared 4 bases from V and 15 bases from J, leaving 22 bases between. CDR1 and CDR2 from the germline V gene are SNHLY and FYNNEI. The CDR3 has 14 residues. In DNA, the CDR3 is TGTGCCAGCAGTGTAGGCAGGAACAACCCCTCTTCATATTTT. Amino acid sequence: CASSVGRNNPSSYF. The whole variable domain, remainder taken from reference TRBV2 and TRBJ1-3, is EPEVTQTPSHQVTQMGQEVILRCVPISNHLYFYWYRQILGQKVEFLVSFYNNEISEKSEIFDDQFSVERPDGSNFTLKIRSTKLEDSAMYFCASSVGRNNPSSYFGEGSWLTVV.

The rearrangement links TRBV3-1 (or the pseudogene TRBV3-2) to TRBJ1-1, with no clear D. Germline CDR1 and CDR2: LGHDT and YNNKEL (reference sequence). Trimming took off 4 bases at V and 3 bases at J, with 18 bases between the two ends. The CDR3 sequence is 16 residues long. This chain's CDR3 is CASSPRTGGAYTEAFF. CDR3 bases: TGTGCCAGCAGCCCCCGGACGGGAGGCGCTTACACTGAAGCTTTCTTT.

This clone occurred once. This chain connects TRBV6-1 to TRBJ2-7, with a tentative D call TRBD2 (6 bases). The CDR3 loop spans 14 amino acids. V dropped 2 bases and J dropped 3 bases, with 11 bases sitting between them. Germline CDR1 and CDR2: MNHNS and SASEGT. CDR3 loop: CASSETGGDYEQYF. As DNA, the CDR3 is TGTGCCAGCAGTGAAACCGGGGGTGACTACGAGCAGTACTTC.

The chain joins TRBV11-2 to TRBJ1-4, with TRBD1 as a possible D gene (5 bases). The V gene's germline CDR1 is SGHAT and CDR2 FQNNGV. With 9 bases removed from V and 3 bases from J, the gap between germline ends came to 8 bases. The CDR3 totals 12 residues. The CDR3 sequence is CASKGANEKLFF. The CDR3 DNA is TGTGCCAGTAAAGGGGCTAATGAAAAACTGTTTTTT.

This clone was recorded once. The CDR3 sequence: CASSQPSGTGELFF. CDR3 nucleotides: TGTGCCAGCAGCCAACCTTCGGGCACCGGGGAGCTGTTTTTT. The chain couples TRBV3-1 (or the pseudogene TRBV3-2) to TRBJ2-2; D is unclear. V was cut by 2 bases and J by 4 bases, with 8 bases left in between. This CDR3 comprises 14 residues. The germline CDR1 and CDR2 sequences are LGHDT and YNNKEL (reference sequence).

The chain links TRBV6-6 to TRBJ2-7; D perhaps matches TRBD2 (6 bases). Germline CDR1 MNHNY, CDR2 SVGAGI (reference sequence). Trimming took off 4 bases at V and 0 bases at J, with 16 bases between the two ends. This CDR3 region has 16 residues. This chain's CDR3 is CASSFFGRGTSYEQYF. CDR3 DNA: TGTGCCAGCAGTTTCTTCGGGCGGGGAACCTCCTACGAGCAGTACTTC.

The gene calls are TRBV9 and TRBJ2-2, with TRBD2 matching 10 bases. This CDR3 has 15 amino acids. Germline CDR1 reads SGDLS; CDR2 reads YYNGEE. V shed 3 bases and J 7 bases; nucleotides not matched to a gene: 6. CDR3 amino acids: CASSASGGENGELFF. DNA of the CDR3: TGTGCCAGCAGCGCGAGCGGGGGGGAAAACGGGGAGCTGTTTTTT.

This chain joins TRBV2 and TRBJ2-3; TRBD2 aligns across 13 bases. The germline V gene has CDR1 SNHLY and CDR2 FYNNEI. The CDR3 has 15 residues. Trimming at V came to 6 bases and at J to 6 bases, leaving 6 bases not matched to a gene. CDR3: CASRLLAGGRDTQYF. The CDR3 region has the DNA TGTGCCAGCAGATTACTAGCGGGGGGGCGGGATACGCAGTATTTT.

This sequence joins TRBV15 and TRBJ2-2; the match to TRBD2 covers 8 bases. Per germline, CDR1 LNHNV and CDR2 YYDKDF (reference sequence). The J segment lost 4 bases and the V segment lost 0 bases, leaving 19 bases of the junction unmatched. CDR3 length: 21 residues. The CDR3: CATSRDTGAGGPFEGTGELFF. The CDR3 DNA reads as TGTGCCACCAGCAGAGATACTGGGGCGGGGGGACCATTCGAGGGCACCGGGGAGCTGTTTTTT.

The V call is TRBV5-1, the J call TRBJ2-2, with TRBD1 as a possible D gene (6 bases). CDR1 is SGHRS, CDR2 YFSETQ, per germline. The CDR3 covers 15 residues. The V and J ends lost 0 bases and 10 bases respectively, with 16 bases between them. CDR3 sequence reads: CASSLEGDTHSELFF. Here the CDR3 DNA reads TGCGCCAGCAGCTTGGAAGGGGACACGCACTCGGAGCTGTTTTTT. The whole variable domain, remainder taken from reference TRBV5-1 and TRBJ2-2, is KAGVTQTPRYLIKTRGQQVTLSCSPISGHRSVSWYQQTPGQGLQFLFEYFSETQRNKGNFPGRFSGRQFSNSRSEMNVSTLELGDSALYLCASSLEGDTHSELFFGEGSRLTVL.

The genes are TRBV5-1 and TRBJ1-1, with a possible D match to TRBD1 (5 bases). The germline V gene has CDR1 SGHRS and CDR2 YFSETQ. The CDR3 covers 12 residues. V shed 5 bases and J shed 2 bases, with 7 bases lying between them. CDR3 protein: CASRTGNTEAFF. The CDR3, as DNA: TGCGCCAGCAGAACAGGTAACACTGAAGCTTTCTTT.

The V gene is TRBV5-1, the J gene TRBJ1-4; 7 nucleotides match TRBD1. V lost 4 bases, J lost 4 bases, and 7 bases stayed unmatched. CDR1 and CDR2 from the germline V gene are SGHRS and YFSETQ. The CDR3 length is 15 residues. The CDR3 loop reads CASSERQGVNEKLFF. DNA of the CDR3: TGCGCCAGCAGCGAAAGACAGGGAGTTAATGAAAAACTGTTTTTT.

In its sample, this clone was seen once. V is TRBV6-6 and J is TRBJ1-1; D call uncertain. Germline V gene sequence: CDR1 MNHNY, CDR2 SVGAGI (reference sequence). Trimming took 4 bases from V and 4 from J, leaving 10 bases between them. There are 13 residues in the CDR3. The DNA of the CDR3 is TGTGCCAGCAGTTTCGTCGAGGCCACTGAAGCTTTCTTT. Translating it yields CASSFVEATEAFF.

The genes are TRBV4-2 and TRBJ1-6; D is unresolved. CDR3 length equals 16 residues. Trimming took off 0 bases at V and 4 bases at J, with 10 bases between the two ends. The germline CDR1 and CDR2 sequences are LGHNA and YNFKEQ. The CDR3 region is CASSQEATRYNSPLHF. CDR3 DNA sequence: TGTGCCAGCAGCCAAGAGGCCACCCGATATAATTCACCCCTCCACTTT.

This clone was seen once. Its ends do not fully match the called genes, so a read error is possible. The chain is built from TRBV9 and TRBJ2-7; D ambiguous. The CDR3 runs 14 residues. From germline, CDR1 is SGDLS and CDR2 YYNGEE. The CDR3 nucleotides are TGTGCCAGCAGCGTAGCTTCCTCCTCCCACGAGCAGTACTTC. Residues: CASSVASSSHEQYF.